The TCR beta chain described here comes from a study of radiotherapy plus CTLA-4 blockade in lung cancer. Findings and caveats of the study: Increased serum interferon-beta after radiation also reportedly predicted response strongly. Radiotherapy plus ipilimumab was followed by expansion in blood of tumor-derived TCR clones.

Data came from immunoSEQ multiplex PCR; TCRdb stores just in-frame clones and leaves some out. The table shows roughly 66,000 clones, with around 83% occurring only once. As for this clone: What it binds is unknown.

Sequenced material: peripheral blood, taken from a patient treated with radiotherapy plus ipilimumab. The sequence was obtained from a human donor with non-small cell lung cancer who had a partial response to radiotherapy plus ipilimumab.

The CDR3: CASSSPGQASYEQYF. The CDR3 DNA follows: TGTGCCAGCAGCTCTCCGGGACAGGCATCCTACGAGCAGTACTTC. V usage is TRBV6-6 and J usage is TRBJ2-7; 8 bases line up with TRBD1. Germline V gene sequence: CDR1 MNHNY, CDR2 SVGAGI (reference sequence). V dropped 6 bases and J dropped 1; count of bases not matched to a gene: 8. The CDR3 has 15 amino acids.